This T cell receptor (beta chain) was found in a study of response to subunit inactivated influenza vaccine. TCRdb reanalysed the RT-PCR reads using MiXCR and keeps one entry per CDR3 protein. The profile shows just over 300,000 distinct CDR3 sequences, 21% of them singletons. Between the trimmed V and J ends, which lost 0 bases and 3 bases, there was a span of 12 bases. Germline-derived CDR1 and CDR2 are SGHAT and FQNNGV. The CDR3 contains 16 residues. Whole-study results and caveats: That few new T cells are recruited by each seasonal influenza vaccination was the authors' suggestion.

A note on this clonotype: No antigen is known for it.

The specimen was PBMCs from blood, collected roughly 20 months after vaccination. The chain has TRBV11-2 and TRBJ2-1; D gene uncertain. The source of this sequence is a man aged 50 to 69 who received an inactivated influenza vaccine. The CDR3, as DNA: TGTGCCAGCAGCTTAGAGGCCAAACTACGCTACAATGAGCAGTTCTTC. It codes for CASSLEAKLRYNEQFF.